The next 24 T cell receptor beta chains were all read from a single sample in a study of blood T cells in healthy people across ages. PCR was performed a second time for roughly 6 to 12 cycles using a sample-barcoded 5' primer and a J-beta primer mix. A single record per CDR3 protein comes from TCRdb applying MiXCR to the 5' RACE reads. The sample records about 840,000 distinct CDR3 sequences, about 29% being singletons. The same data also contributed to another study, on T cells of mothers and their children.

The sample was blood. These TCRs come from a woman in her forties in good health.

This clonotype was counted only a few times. The CDR3 sequence is CASSLWAGAGELFF. The CDR3 DNA reads as TGTGCCAGCAGTTTATGGGCTGGTGCCGGGGAGCTGTTTTTT. V usage is TRBV27 and J usage is TRBJ2-2; D remains ambiguous. The V gene lost 1 base and the J gene lost 6 bases, with 9 bases spanning the gap. Per germline, CDR1 MNHEY and CDR2 SMNVEV (reference sequence). The CDR3 extends over 14 amino acids.

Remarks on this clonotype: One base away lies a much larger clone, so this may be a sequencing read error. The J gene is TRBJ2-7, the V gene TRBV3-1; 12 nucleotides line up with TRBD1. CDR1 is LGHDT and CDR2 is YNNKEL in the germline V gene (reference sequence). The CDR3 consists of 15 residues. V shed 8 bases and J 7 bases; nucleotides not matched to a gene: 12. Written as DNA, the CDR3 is TGTGCCAGCGGAGGGACAGGGGGCAAATACAATGAGCAGTACTTC. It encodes CASGGTGGKYNEQYF.

CDR3 in DNA: TGTGCCAGCAGTGCCCTCCCGGGGTCGATCGGGGAGCTGTTTTTT. Its translation: CASSALPGSIGELFF. V usage is TRBV6-5 and J usage is TRBJ2-2; possible D gene TRBD2, 5 bases. CDR1 and CDR2 from the germline V gene are MNHEY and SVGAGI. V lost 5 bases and J 7 bases, leaving 17 bases between the germline ends. CDR3 length: 15 residues.

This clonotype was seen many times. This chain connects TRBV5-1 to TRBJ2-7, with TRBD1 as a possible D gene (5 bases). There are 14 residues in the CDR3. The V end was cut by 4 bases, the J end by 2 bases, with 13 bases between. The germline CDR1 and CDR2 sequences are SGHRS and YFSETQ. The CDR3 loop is CASSRTTEAYEQYF. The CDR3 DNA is TGCGCCAGCAGCCGGACGACAGAGGCCTACGAGCAGTACTTC. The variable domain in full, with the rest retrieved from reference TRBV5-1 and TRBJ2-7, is KAGVTQTPRYLIKTRGQQVTLSCSPISGHRSVSWYQQTPGQGLQFLFEYFSETQRNKGNFPGRFSGRQFSNSRSEMNVSTLELGDSALYLCASSRTTEAYEQYFGPGTRLTVT.

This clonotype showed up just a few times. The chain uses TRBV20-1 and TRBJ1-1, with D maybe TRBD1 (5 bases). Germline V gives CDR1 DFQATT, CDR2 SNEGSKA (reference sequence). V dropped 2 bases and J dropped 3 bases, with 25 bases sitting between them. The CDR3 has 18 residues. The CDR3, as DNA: TGCAGTGCTAGATATCGCGGTAAACGTCAGGGCCGGGACACTGAAGCTTTCTTT. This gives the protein CSARYRGKRQGRDTEAFF.

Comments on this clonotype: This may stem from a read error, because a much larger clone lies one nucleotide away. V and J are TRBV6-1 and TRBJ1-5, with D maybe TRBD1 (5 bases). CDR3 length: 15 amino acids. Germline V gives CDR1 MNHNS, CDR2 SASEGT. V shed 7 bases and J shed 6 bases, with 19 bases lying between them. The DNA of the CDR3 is TGTGCCAGCACCCATCGGGGGAGGGGTGGTCAGCCCCAGCATTTT. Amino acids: CASTHRGRGGQPQHF.

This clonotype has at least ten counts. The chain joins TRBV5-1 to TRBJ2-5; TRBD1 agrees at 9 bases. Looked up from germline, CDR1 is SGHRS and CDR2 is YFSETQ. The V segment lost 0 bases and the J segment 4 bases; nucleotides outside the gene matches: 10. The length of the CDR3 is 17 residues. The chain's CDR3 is CASSLAPGQGISETQYF. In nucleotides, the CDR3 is TGCGCCAGCAGCTTGGCCCCGGGACAGGGAATCTCAGAGACCCAGTACTTC.

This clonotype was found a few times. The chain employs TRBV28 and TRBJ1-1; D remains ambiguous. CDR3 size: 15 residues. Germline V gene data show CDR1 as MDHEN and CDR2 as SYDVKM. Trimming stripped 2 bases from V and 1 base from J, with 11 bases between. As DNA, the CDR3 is TGTGCCAGCAGTTTACATAGCAGTAAGAACACTGAAGCTTTCTTT. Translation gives CASSLHSSKNTEAFF.

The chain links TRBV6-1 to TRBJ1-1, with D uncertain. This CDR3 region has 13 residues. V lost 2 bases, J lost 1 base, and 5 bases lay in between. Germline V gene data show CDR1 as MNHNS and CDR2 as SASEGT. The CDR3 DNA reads TGTGCCAGCAGTGAACGGGAGAACACTGAAGCTTTCTTT. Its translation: CASSERENTEAFF.

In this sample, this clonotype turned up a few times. In DNA, the CDR3 is TGCGCCAGCACCCAAACAGGCCAGGATACGCAGTATTTT. Translated, it gives CASTQTGQDTQYF. The V gene is TRBV5-1, the J gene TRBJ2-3, with D possibly TRBD1 on 5 matching bases. Trimming cost V 6 bases and J 6 bases, with 14 bases left between them. Germline V gives CDR1 SGHRS, CDR2 YFSETQ. The CDR3 is 13 residues long.

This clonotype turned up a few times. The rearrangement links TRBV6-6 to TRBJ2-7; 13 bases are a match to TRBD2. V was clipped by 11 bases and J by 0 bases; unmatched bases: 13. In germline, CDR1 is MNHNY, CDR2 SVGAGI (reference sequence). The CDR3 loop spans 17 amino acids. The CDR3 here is CACTYGRTSGGSYEQYF. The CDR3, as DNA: TGTGCCTGCACCTACGGTCGGACTAGCGGGGGCTCCTACGAGCAGTACTTC.

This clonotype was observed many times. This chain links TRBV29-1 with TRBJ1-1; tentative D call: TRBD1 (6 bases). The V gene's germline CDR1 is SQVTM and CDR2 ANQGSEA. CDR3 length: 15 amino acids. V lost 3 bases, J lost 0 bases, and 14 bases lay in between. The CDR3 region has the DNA TGCAGCGTTGAGGGGGCGAACCTAATGAACACTGAAGCTTTCTTT. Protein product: CSVEGANLMNTEAFF.

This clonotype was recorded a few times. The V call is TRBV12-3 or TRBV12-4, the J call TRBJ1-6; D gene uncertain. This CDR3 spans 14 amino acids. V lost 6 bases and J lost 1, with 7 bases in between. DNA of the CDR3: TGTGCCAGCAGCGACCGATCCTATAATTCACCCCTCCACTTT. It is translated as CASSDRSYNSPLHF.

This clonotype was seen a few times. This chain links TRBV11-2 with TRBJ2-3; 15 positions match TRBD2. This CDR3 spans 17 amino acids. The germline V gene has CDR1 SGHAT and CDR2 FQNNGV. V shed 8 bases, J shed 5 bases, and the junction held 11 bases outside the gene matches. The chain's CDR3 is CASQTGLAGGLRDTQYF. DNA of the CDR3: TGTGCCAGCCAAACCGGACTAGCGGGGGGGTTAAGAGATACGCAGTATTTT.

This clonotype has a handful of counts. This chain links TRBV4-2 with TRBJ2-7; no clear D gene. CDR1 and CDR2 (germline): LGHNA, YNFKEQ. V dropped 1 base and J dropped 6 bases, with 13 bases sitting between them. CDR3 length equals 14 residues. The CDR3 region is CASSQGGSLGEQYF. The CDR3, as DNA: TGTGCCAGCAGCCAAGGGGGAAGTCTAGGCGAGCAGTACTTC.

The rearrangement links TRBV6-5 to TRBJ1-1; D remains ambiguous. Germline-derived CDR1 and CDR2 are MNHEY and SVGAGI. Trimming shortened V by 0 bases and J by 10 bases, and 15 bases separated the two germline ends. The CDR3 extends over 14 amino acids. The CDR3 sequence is CASSYSTQIAGAFF. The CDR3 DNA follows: TGTGCCAGCAGTTACTCGACGCAAATTGCAGGAGCTTTCTTT.

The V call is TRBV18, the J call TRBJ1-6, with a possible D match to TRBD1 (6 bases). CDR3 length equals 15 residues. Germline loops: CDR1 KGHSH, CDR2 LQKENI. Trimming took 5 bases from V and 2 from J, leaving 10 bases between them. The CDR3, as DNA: TGTGCCAGCTCAATACAGGGAACCTATAATTCACCCCTCCACTTT. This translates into CASSIQGTYNSPLHF. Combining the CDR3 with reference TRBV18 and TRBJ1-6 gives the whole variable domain NAGVMQNPRHLVRRRGQEARLRCSPMKGHSHVYWYRQLPEEGLKFMVYLQKENIIDESGMPKERFSAEFPKEGPSILRIQQVVRGDSAAYFCASSIQGTYNSPLHFGNGTRLTVT.

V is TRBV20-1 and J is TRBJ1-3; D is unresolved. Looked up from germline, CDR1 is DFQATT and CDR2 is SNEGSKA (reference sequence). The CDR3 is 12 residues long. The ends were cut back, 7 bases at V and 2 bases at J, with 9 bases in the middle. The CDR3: CSGSRPGNTIYF. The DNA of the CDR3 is TGCAGTGGTTCTCGACCTGGAAACACCATATATTTT.

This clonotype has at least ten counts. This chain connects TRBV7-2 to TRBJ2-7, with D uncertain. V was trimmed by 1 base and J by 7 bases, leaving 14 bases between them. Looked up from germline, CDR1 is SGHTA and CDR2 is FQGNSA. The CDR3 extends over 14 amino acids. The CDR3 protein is CASSLGRSFNEQYF. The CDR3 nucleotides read TGTGCCAGCAGCTTAGGTCGGTCCTTTAATGAGCAGTACTTC.

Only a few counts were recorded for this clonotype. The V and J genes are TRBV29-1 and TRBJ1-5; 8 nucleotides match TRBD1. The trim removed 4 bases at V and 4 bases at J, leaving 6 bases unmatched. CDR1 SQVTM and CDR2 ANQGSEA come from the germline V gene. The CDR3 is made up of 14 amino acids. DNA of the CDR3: TGCAGCGTTGTGTTCAGGGGGCTAAATCAGCCCCAGCATTTT. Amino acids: CSVVFRGLNQPQHF. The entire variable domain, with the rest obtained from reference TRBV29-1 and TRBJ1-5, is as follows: SAVISQKPSRDICQRGTSLTIQCQVDSQVTMMFWYRQQPGQSLTLIATANQGSEATYESGFVIDKFPISRPNLTFSTLTVSNMSPEDSSIYLCSVVFRGLNQPQHFGDGTRLSIL.

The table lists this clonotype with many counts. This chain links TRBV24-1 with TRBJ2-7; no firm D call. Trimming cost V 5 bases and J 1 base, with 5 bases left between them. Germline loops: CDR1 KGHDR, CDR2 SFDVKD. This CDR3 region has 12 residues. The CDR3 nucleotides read TGTGCCACCAGTGGGGGATCCTACGAGCAGTACTTC. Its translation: CATSGGSYEQYF.

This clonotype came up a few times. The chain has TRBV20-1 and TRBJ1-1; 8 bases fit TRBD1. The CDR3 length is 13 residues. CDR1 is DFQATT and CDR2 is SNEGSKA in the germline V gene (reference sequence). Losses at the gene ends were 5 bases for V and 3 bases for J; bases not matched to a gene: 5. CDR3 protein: CSAGVTGDTEAFF. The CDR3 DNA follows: TGCAGTGCTGGGGTGACAGGGGACACTGAAGCTTTCTTT.

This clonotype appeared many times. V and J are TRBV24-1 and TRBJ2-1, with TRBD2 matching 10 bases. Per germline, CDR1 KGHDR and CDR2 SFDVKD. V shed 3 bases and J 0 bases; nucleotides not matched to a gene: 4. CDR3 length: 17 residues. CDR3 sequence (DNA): TGTGCCACCAGTGATCGGACTAGCGGACGCTCCTACAATGAGCAGTTCTTC. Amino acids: CATSDRTSGRSYNEQFF.

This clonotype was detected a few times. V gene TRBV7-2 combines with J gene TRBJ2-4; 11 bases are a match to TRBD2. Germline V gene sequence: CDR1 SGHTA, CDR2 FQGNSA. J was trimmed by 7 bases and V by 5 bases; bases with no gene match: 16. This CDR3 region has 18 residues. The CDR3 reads CASSPLSYLTSGGNIQYF. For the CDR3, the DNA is TGTGCCAGCAGCCCACTCTCATACTTAACTAGCGGGGGTAACATTCAGTACTTC.